This T cell receptor (beta chain) was sequenced during a study of blood T cell repertoires in COVID-19 (TCRdb year 2020). A note on the overall study: Samples from collaborators originated in the United States, Italy and Spain and spanned both the acute and convalescent phases of COVID-19. The samples were drawn from the first 160 participants of the ongoing ImmuneRACE study and from under 1,500 subjects provided by 6 global collaborators. The sample metadata nearly always contained a de-identified subject ID, COVID-19 status, age in years and sex. The prospective study material was composed of cDNA or gDNA derived from T cells, B-cell-depleted T cells, or PBMCs. A freely available public database, intended as a resource for researchers studying the immune response to SARS-CoV-2, is where the repertoires were released. Subjects who had been exposed to COVID-19, were actively infected with it, or had recovered from it provided the deeply sampled blood TCRbeta repertoires that made up the dataset. Where available, HLA class I and class II types were obtained from metadata supplied by the sample provider rather than from assay-based typing. Broad study findings and their caveats: How much clinical and demographic metadata was included differed by source and by participant, and the metadata was provided uncurated.

The cysteine opens and the phenylalanine closes a CDR3 of 12 amino acids. Only the CDR3 part of the read is kept: 36 bases, read in frame from the first base. V and J are truncated by 4 bases and 14 bases respectively, leaving an intervening sequence of 16 bases. The collaborating institutions used their own protocols to collect whole blood in K2EDTA tubes. Collaborator samples were shipped for TCRbeta analysis as frozen whole blood, isolated PBMCs, or DNA extracted from either sample type. TCRbeta CDR3 regions were amplified from genomic DNA using the immunoSEQ Assay, a bias-controlled multiplex PCR. For the original study's pipeline: Nucleated cell counts per sample were estimated from amplification of reference gene primers within the assay. To quantify the absolute abundance of each unique TCRbeta CDR3 rearrangement, sequence reads were collapsed and filtered. For each sample, productive Simpson clonality was calculated as the square root of Simpson's diversity index across productive rearrangements. TCRdb holds this immuneACCESS table with in-frame rearrangements only. Some clones are missing; in checked studies, unresolved V genes explain under half, and the rest has no known cause. V and J calls and clone size are given by that table; D and trimming were obtained from the DNA. The sample has around 15,000 clones on record, 85% to 90% of them singletons. The ten most abundant clones make up about 24% of the sample.

Points on this clone: Its specific antigen is unknown. No base qualities exist here, and no much larger clone lies one base off it.

The chain links TRBV12-3 or TRBV12-4 with TRBJ2-3, with TRBD2 perhaps the D gene, on 5 matching bases. The TCR sequence derives from a man aged 60-69 years with acute or convalescent COVID-19. Material: peripheral blood. The CDR3 here reads CASSSGLSVRYF. The nucleotide sequence is given as TGTGCCAGCAGTTCAGGACTCTCTGTTCGGTATTTT.